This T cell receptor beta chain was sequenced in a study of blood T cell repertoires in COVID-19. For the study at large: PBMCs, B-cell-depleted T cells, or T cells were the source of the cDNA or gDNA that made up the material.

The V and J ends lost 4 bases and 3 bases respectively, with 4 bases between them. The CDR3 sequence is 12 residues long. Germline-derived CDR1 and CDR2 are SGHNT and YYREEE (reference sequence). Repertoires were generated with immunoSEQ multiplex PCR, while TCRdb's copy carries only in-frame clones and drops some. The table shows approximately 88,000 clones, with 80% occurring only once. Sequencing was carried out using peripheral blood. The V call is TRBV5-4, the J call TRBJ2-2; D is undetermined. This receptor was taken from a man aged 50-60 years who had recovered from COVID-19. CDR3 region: CASSLDTGELFF. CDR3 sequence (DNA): TGTGCCAGCAGCCTAGACACCGGGGAGCTGTTTTTT.